This T cell receptor beta chain was identified in a study of control samples from healthy donors and cancer patients. This clone is a singleton in its sample. TCRdb's copy holds only in-frame clones and misses some; the assay was immunoSEQ multiplex PCR. The data hold 90,000 or so clones, with about 87% observed a single time. Sequenced: blood. The TCR comes from a woman in her sixties or seventies in good health.

CDR3 coding DNA: TGTGCCAGCAGATCGACAGGGGATATAAGTCAGCCCCAGCATTTT. Translated, it gives CASRSTGDISQPQHF. The chain is built from TRBV6-4 and TRBJ1-5, with 8 bases that match TRBD1. The CDR3 is 15 amino acids. The V and J ends lost 6 bases and 6 bases, in that order; junction bases with no gene match: 10. Germline lookup yields CDR1 MRHNA and CDR2 SNTAGT.